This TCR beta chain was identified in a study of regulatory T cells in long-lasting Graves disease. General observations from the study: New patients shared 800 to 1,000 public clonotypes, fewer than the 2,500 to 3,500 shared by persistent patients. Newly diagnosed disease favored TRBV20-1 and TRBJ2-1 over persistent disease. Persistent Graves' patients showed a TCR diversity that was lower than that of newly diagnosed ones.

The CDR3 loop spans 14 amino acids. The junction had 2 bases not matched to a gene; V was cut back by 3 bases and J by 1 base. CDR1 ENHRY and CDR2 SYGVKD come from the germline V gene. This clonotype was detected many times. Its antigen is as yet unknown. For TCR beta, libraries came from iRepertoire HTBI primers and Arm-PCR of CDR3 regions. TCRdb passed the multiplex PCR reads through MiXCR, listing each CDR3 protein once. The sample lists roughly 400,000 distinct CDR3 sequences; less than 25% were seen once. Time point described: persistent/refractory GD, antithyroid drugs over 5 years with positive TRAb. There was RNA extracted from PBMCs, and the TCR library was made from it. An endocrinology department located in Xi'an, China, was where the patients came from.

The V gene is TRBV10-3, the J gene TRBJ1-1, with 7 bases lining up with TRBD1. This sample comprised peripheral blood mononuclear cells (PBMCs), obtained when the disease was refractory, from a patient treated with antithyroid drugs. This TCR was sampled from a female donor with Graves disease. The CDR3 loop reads CAISDRGTNTEAFF. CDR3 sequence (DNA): TGTGCCATCAGTGACAGGGGGACGAACACTGAAGCTTTCTTT.